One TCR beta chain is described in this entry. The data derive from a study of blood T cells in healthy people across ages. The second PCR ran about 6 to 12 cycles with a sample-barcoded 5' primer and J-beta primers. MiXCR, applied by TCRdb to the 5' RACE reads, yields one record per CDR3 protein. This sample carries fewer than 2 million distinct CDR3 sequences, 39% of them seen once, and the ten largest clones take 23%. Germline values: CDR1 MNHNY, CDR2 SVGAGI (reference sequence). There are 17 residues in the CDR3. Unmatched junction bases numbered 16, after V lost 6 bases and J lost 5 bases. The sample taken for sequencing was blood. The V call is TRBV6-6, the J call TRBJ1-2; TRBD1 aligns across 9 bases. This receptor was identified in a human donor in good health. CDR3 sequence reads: CASSGTGNLVISYGYTF. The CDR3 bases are TGTGCCAGCAGCGGGACAGGGAATCTTGTAATTTCTTATGGCTACACCTTC.